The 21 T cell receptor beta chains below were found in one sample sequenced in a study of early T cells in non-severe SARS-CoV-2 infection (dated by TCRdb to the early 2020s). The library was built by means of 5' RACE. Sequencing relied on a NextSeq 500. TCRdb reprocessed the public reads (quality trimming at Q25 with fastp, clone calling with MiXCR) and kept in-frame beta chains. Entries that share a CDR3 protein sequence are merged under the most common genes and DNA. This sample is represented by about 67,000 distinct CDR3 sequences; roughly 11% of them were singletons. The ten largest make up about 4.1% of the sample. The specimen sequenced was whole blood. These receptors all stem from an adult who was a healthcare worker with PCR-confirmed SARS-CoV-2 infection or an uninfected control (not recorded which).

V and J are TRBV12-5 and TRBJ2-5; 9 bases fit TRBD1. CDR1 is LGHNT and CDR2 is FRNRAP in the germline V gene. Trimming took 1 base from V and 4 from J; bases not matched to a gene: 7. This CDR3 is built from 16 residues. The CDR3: CASGLDHTGGGETQYF. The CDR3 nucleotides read TGTGCTAGTGGTTTGGACCATACAGGGGGCGGAGAGACCCAGTACTTC.

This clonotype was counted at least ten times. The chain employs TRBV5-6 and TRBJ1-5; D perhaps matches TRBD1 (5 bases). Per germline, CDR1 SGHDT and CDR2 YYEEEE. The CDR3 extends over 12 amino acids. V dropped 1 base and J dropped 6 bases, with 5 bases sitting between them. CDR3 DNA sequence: TGTGCCAGCAGCTTGAGGGGTCAGCCCCAGCATTTT. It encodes CASSLRGQPQHF.

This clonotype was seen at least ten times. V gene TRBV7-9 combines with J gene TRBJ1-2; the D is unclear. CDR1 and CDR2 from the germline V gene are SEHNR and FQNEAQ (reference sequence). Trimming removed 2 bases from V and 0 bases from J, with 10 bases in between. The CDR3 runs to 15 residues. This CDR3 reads CASSLKDGSNYGYTF. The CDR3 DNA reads TGTGCCAGCAGCTTAAAGGACGGTTCTAACTATGGCTACACCTTC.

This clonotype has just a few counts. CDR3: CASGNEQYF. In DNA, the CDR3 is TGTGCCAGCGGTAACGAGCAGTACTTC. The chain carries TRBV7-9 and TRBJ2-7; no definite D call. Trimming shortened V by 8 bases and J by 5 bases, and 4 bases separated the two germline ends. The CDR3 is made up of 9 amino acids. Germline values: CDR1 SEHNR, CDR2 FQNEAQ (reference sequence).

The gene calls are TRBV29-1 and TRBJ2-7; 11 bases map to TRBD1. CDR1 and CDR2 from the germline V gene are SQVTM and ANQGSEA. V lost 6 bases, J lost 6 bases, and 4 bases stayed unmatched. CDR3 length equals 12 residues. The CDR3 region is CSVSGTGGEQYF. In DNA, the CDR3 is TGCAGCGTCTCCGGGACAGGGGGCGAGCAGTACTTC.

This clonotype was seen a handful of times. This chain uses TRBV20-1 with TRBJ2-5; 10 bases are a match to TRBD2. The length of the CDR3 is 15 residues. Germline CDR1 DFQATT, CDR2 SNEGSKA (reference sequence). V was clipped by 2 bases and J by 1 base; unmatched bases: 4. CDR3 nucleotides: TGCAGTGCTAGACTAGGACTAGCGGCCCAAGAGACCCAGTACTTC. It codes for CSARLGLAAQETQYF.

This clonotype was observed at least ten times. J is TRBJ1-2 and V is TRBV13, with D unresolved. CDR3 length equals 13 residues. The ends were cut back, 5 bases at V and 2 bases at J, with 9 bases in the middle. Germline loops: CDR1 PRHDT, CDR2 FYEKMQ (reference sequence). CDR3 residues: CASSDGSNYGYTF. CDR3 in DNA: TGTGCCAGCAGCGATGGGTCCAACTATGGCTACACCTTC. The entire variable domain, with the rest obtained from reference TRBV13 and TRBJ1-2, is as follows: AAGVIQSPRHLIKEKRETATLKCYPIPRHDTVYWYQQGPGQDPQFLISFYEKMQSDKGSIPDRFSAQQFSDYHSELNMSSLELGDSALYFCASSDGSNYGYTFGSGTRLTVV.

CDR3: CSARDVQAASTDTQYF. The CDR3 DNA reads TGCAGTGCTAGAGATGTGCAGGCGGCGAGCACAGATACGCAGTATTTT. The chain joins TRBV20-1 to TRBJ2-3; D gene ambiguous. Trimming removed 0 bases at V and 0 bases at J, with 13 bases between. Germline V gives CDR1 DFQATT, CDR2 SNEGSKA (reference sequence). The CDR3 contains 16 residues.

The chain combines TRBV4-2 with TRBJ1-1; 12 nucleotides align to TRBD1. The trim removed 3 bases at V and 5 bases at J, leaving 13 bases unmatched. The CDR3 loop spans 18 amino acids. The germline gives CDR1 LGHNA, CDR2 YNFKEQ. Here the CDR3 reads CASSHSRGTGGVGTEAFF. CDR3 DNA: TGTGCCAGCAGCCATAGCCGAGGGACAGGGGGCGTCGGAACTGAAGCTTTCTTT.

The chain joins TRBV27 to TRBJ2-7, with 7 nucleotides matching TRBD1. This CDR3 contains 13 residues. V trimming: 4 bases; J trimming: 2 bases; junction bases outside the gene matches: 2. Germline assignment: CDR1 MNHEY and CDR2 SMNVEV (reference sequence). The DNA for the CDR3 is TGTGCCAGCAGTTGGGGGACAGCCTACGAGCAGTACTTC. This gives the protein CASSWGTAYEQYF.

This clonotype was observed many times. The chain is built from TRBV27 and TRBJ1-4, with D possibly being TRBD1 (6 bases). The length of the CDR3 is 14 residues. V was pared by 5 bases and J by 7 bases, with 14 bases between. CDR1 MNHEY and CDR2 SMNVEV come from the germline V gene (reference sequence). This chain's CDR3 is CASSLQGTGEKLFF. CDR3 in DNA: TGTGCCAGCAGTCTACAGGGTACAGGTGAAAAACTGTTTTTT.

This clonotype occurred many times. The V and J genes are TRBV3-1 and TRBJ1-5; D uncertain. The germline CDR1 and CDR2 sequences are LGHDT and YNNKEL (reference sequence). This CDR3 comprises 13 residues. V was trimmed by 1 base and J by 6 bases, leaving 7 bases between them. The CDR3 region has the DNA TGTGCCAGCAGCCAAGTGCCGGGTCAGCCCCAGCATTTT. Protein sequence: CASSQVPGQPQHF.

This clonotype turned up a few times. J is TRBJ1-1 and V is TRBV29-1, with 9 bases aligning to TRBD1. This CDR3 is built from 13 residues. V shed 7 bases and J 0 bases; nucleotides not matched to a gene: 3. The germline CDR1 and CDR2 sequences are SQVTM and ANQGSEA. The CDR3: CSAGQGMNTEAFF. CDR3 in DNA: TGCAGCGCCGGACAGGGGATGAACACTGAAGCTTTCTTT.

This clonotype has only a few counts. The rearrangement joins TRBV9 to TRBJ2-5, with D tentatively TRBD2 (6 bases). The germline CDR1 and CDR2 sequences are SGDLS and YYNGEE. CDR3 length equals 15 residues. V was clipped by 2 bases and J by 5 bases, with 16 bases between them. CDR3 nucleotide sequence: TGTGCCAGCAGCGTTAGTGCTTGGAGGGGTGAGACCCAGTACTTC. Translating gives CASSVSAWRGETQYF.

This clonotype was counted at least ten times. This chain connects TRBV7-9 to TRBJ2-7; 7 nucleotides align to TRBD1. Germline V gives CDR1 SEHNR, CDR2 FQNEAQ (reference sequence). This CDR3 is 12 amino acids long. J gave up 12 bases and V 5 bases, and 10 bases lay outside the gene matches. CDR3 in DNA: TGTGCCAGCAGCCGGGGTACAGGGGTTCGGTACTTC. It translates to CASSRGTGVRYF.

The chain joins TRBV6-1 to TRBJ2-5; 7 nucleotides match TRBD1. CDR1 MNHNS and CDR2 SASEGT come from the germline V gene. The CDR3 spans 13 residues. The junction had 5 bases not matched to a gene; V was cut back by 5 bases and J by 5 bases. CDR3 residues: CASSLDRLETQYF. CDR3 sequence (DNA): TGTGCCAGCAGTTTGGACAGGTTGGAGACCCAGTACTTC.

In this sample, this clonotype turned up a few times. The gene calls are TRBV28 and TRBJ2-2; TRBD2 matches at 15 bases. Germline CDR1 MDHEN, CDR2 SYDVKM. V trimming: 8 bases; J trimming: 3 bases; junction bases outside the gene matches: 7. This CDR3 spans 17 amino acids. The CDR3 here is CASGSGTSGGYTGELFF. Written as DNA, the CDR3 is TGTGCCAGCGGATCCGGGACTAGCGGGGGGTACACCGGGGAGCTGTTTTTT.

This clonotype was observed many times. The CDR3 loop reads CASSELAETLQETQYF. CDR3 sequence (DNA): TGTGCCAGCAGTGAACTAGCGGAAACTCTCCAAGAGACCCAGTACTTC. The chain has TRBV6-2 or TRBV6-3 and TRBJ2-5, with 8 bases matching TRBD2. CDR1 MNHEY and CDR2 SVGEGT come from the germline V gene. This CDR3 contains 16 residues. Germline trimming cut 5 bases from V and 1 base from J; bases unmatched to any gene: 9.

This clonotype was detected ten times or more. The CDR3 DNA sequence: TGTGCCAGTTCCCTCGGGCCGAATAATTCACCCCTCCACTTT. The encoded protein is CASSLGPNNSPLHF. The V and J genes are TRBV6-5 and TRBJ1-6; D unclear. The germline gives CDR1 MNHEY, CDR2 SVGAGI. The CDR3 contains 14 residues. V shed 9 bases and J shed 5 bases, with 14 bases lying between them.

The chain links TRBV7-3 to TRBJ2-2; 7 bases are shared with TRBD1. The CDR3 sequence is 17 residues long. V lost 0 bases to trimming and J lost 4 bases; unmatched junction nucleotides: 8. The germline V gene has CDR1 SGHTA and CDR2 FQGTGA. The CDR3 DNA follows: TGTGCCAGCAGCTTAACGTCGGGACAGCTGGGCACCGGGGAGCTGTTTTTT. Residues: CASSLTSGQLGTGELFF.

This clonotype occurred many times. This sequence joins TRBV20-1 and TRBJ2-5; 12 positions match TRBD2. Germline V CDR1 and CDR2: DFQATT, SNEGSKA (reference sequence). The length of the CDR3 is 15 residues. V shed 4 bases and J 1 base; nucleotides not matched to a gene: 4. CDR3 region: CSATRLAGAQETQYF. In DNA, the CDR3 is TGCAGTGCTACCCGACTAGCGGGGGCCCAAGAGACCCAGTACTTC.